The sequence of this TCR beta chain was determined in a study of OX40 agonist ivuxolimab in advanced cancers. About the investigation overall: Ivuxolimab was a fully human IgG2 agonistic monoclonal antibody targeting the costimulatory receptor OX40 (CD134). The monotherapy dose-escalation portion (N of about 50 patients) of the phase I ivuxolimab trial is reported in the paper. Of the approximately 54 dose-escalation patients, hepatocellular carcinoma was present in some 19, melanoma in some 15, renal cell carcinoma in 9 and head and neck cancer in 9. Partial responses were achieved by three dose-escalation patients, of whom one had hepatocellular carcinoma and two had cutaneous melanoma. The purpose of peripheral TCRbeta sequencing was to test whether ivuxolimab changed TCR sequence diversity and led to clonal T-cell expansion. In the dose-escalation cohort, 65% to 90% of patients were male, and the mean age was approximately 60 years, with a range of roughly 23 to 85. Patients were allowed to have had prior anti-PD-1, anti-PD-L1 or anti-CTLA-4 therapy, and approximately 40% of the dose-escalation patients had been treated with checkpoint inhibitors. Intravenous ivuxolimab was administered to patients every 2 weeks at six dose levels: 0.01, 0.1, 0.3, 1.5, 3 and 10 mg/kg. Overall study outcomes, separate from this receptor: Low levels of normalized T-cell clonal expansion were also shown by some nonresponding patients. In the 0.1-3.0 mg/kg groups, partial responders were among the patients with the lowest normalized peripheral clonal expansion, particularly in CD8+ T cells. Clonal expansion of both CD4+ and CD8+ blood T cells was observed from baseline to week 6 at doses 0.1 to 3.0 mg/kg. After ivuxolimab, more expanded clones were found on average in CD8+ T cells than in CD4+ T cells. The antigen specificity of the peripheral T cells that underwent clonal expansion was not determined.

Patients with autoimmune disease history or receiving systemic immunosuppression were excluded from the trial. Peripheral blood for TCR sequencing was drawn from every dose cohort at baseline, at cycle 4 day 1 and at cycle 7 day 1. Samples were obtained from an open-label, multicenter, first-in-human phase I dose-escalation trial of ivuxolimab. Adults with locally advanced or metastatic melanoma, renal cell, hepatocellular, or head and neck squamous cell carcinoma were enrolled in the trial. CD4+ and CD8+ T cells were sorted separately from peripheral blood before TCR sequencing. The CDR3 runs 13 amino acids, cysteine and phenylalanine included. The entry retains the CDR3 DNA only, 39 bases that are in frame from base 1. Taken from the germline V gene, the CDR1 and CDR2 loops are MNHNS and SASEGT. Trimming removed 2 bases from V and 9 bases from J, leaving 13 bases between the germline ends. To sequence the TCRbeta CDR3 region, genomic DNA was isolated from the sorted cells. TCRbeta CDR3 regions were sequenced using the immunoSEQ Assay. TCRdb stores this immuneACCESS table with in-frame sequences only. Part of the clones is absent; in the studies checked, under half of the shortfall reflects unresolved V genes, and no reason is known for the rest. The sample data list 150,000 to 170,000 clones, and 90% to 95% of these were observed just once. The top ten clonotypes cover approximately 0.3% of the sample.

On this clone itself: This receptor's antigen is unknown. It has no much larger one-base neighbor in the sample; base qualities were not kept.

The receptor chain draws on TRBV6-1 and TRBJ1-1; TRBD1 is possibly the D segment (5 matching bases). The receptor comes from an adult with an advanced solid tumor such as melanoma, head and neck, liver or kidney cancer. This material consisted of CD4+ or CD8+ T cells sorted from blood, taken in a trial of the OX40 agonist ivuxolimab. The CDR3 here reads CASSEPDSPKAFF. DNA sequence: TGTGCCAGCAGTGAACCCGACAGCCCGAAAGCTTTCTTT.